These 32 T cell receptor beta chains share one sample of origin, sequenced in a study of TIL therapy for anti-PD-1-resistant metastatic lung cancer. Time point meaning: pre-treatment sample, taken before nivolumab and TIL therapy. Most excised metastases sampled were pleural nodules or supraclavicular lymph nodes. Sequencing used immunoSEQ v3. The assay was immunoSEQ multiplex PCR, and TCRdb's table has in-frame clones only and misses some. The profile shows 50,000 to 60,000 clones, 65% to 80% of them singletons. Sequencing used tumor tissue, obtained at baseline. The receptors were gathered from a person between 30 and 79 years old with non-small cell lung cancer.

The chain joins TRBV9 to TRBJ2-7; TRBD1 agrees at 10 bases. V lost 2 bases and J lost 7; bases outside the gene matches: 9. The CDR3 covers 15 residues. CDR1 and CDR2 (germline): SGDLS, YYNGEE. The CDR3 region has the DNA TGTGCCAGCAGCGTCTTCGATGACAGGGGGCGAGAGCAGTACTTC. This gives the protein CASSVFDDRGREQYF.

The rearrangement joins TRBV18 to TRBJ1-2; D not resolved. CDR1 is KGHSH and CDR2 is LQKENI in the germline V gene. CDR3 length: 13 amino acids. V gave up 3 bases and J gave up 3 bases, with 8 bases separating them. The CDR3 sequence is CASSPTSDYGYTF. The CDR3, as DNA: TGTGCCAGCTCACCCACGTCGGACTATGGCTACACCTTC. The variable domain in full, completed from reference TRBV18 and TRBJ1-2, reads NAGVMQNPRHLVRRRGQEARLRCSPMKGHSHVYWYRQLPEEGLKFMVYLQKENIIDESGMPKERFSAEFPKEGPSILRIQQVVRGDSAAYFCASSPTSDYGYTFGSGTRLTVV.

The genes are TRBV9 and TRBJ2-1, with D perhaps given as TRBD1 or TRBD2 (6 bases each). This CDR3 has 15 residues. V was trimmed by 0 bases and J by 8 bases, leaving 15 bases between them. In germline, CDR1 is SGDLS, CDR2 YYNGEE. As DNA, the CDR3 is TGTGCCAGCAGCGTAGGTCCCGTAGGGGGGTATGAGCAGTTCTTC. It is translated as CASSVGPVGGYEQFF.

The chain has TRBV4-3 and TRBJ2-3; D possibly corresponds to TRBD2 (6 bases). The CDR3 loop spans 17 amino acids. Germline assignment: CDR1 LGHNA and CDR2 YSLEER. Between the trimmed V and J ends, which lost 0 bases and 5 bases, there was a span of 18 bases. CDR3 coding DNA: TGCGCCAGCAGCCAAGATTTTAGCGGAGGTGCTGGAGATACGCAGTATTTT. This codes for CASSQDFSGGAGDTQYF.

On this clone: At one end, the junction sequence differs from germline, possibly due to a read error. The chain is built from TRBV29-1 and TRBJ2-3; a possible D gene is TRBD1 (6 bases). CDR1 is SQVTM and CDR2 is ANQGSEA in the germline V gene. The CDR3 covers 13 residues. CDR3 bases: TGCAGCGTAGAAGGACAGCACACAGATACGCAGTATTTT. It codes for CSVEGQHTDTQYF.

The V and J genes are TRBV19 and TRBJ2-3, with D perhaps being TRBD1 or TRBD2 (5 bases each). Germline loops: CDR1 LNHDA, CDR2 SQIVND (reference sequence). The CDR3 runs to 14 residues. V was cut by 5 bases and J by 0 bases, with 9 bases left in between. CDR3 nucleotides: TGTGCCAGTAGTCCGGGGCCGAGCACAGATACGCAGTATTTT. Protein product: CASSPGPSTDTQYF.

This clone is medium-sized. The same CDR3 can be traced to other DNA sequences in this sample. The chain combines TRBV27 with TRBJ2-2; D gene uncertain. The CDR3 runs to 13 residues. The V and J ends lost 4 bases and 6 bases respectively, with 9 bases between them. CDR1 MNHEY and CDR2 SMNVEV come from the germline V gene (reference sequence). CDR3 protein: CASSSRMAGELFF. CDR3 DNA: TGTGCCAGCAGTTCTAGGATGGCCGGGGAGCTGTTTTTT.

The chain couples TRBV19 to TRBJ1-5; D unclear. This CDR3 region has 14 residues. Trimming pared 6 bases from V and 2 bases from J, leaving 11 bases between. Germline V gives CDR1 LNHDA, CDR2 SQIVND (reference sequence). CDR3 nucleotides: TGTGCCAGTAGCCGGGTCCATGGCAATCAGCCCCAGCATTTT. Protein sequence: CASSRVHGNQPQHF.

The V gene is TRBV18, the J gene TRBJ1-4; D is perhaps TRBD1 (6 bases). Germline CDR1 is KGHSH and CDR2 is LQKENI. The CDR3 contains 14 residues. Trimming pared 5 bases from V and 4 bases from J, leaving 11 bases between. The CDR3 region is CASSSGAGNEKLFF. The CDR3 DNA reads as TGTGCCAGCTCATCAGGGGCGGGTAATGAAAAACTGTTTTTT.

This clone was detected only once. The chain joins TRBV9 to TRBJ2-7, with 10 bases identical to TRBD2. The germline CDR1 and CDR2 sequences are SGDLS and YYNGEE. CDR3 size: 14 residues. V lost 1 base and J lost 2; bases outside the gene matches: 0. The CDR3 here is CASSVLAGAYEQYF. The CDR3 DNA reads as TGTGCCAGCAGCGTACTAGCGGGAGCCTACGAGCAGTACTTC.

The CDR3 is CASSLVPYEQYF. Written as DNA, the CDR3 is TGCGCCAGCAGCTTGGTCCCCTACGAGCAGTACTTC. This chain uses TRBV5-1 with TRBJ2-7; no clear D. V lost 0 bases, J lost 2 bases, and 3 bases lay in between. Germline lookup yields CDR1 SGHRS and CDR2 YFSETQ. This CDR3 has 12 residues.

The chain uses TRBV9 and TRBJ1-2, with a weak D call TRBD1 (5 bases). The V gene's germline CDR1 is SGDLS and CDR2 YYNGEE. Trimming stripped 0 bases from V and 4 bases from J, with 13 bases between. The CDR3 is 15 residues long. CDR3 DNA sequence: TGTGCCAGCAGCGTAGAAGGGGACTTTACCTATGGCTACACCTTC. Its translation: CASSVEGDFTYGYTF.

This chain links TRBV5-1 with TRBJ2-2; TRBD2 matches at 9 bases. Germline V gene sequence: CDR1 SGHRS, CDR2 YFSETQ. This CDR3 spans 16 amino acids. With 0 bases clipped from V and 0 bases from J, the junction kept 0 bases outside the gene matches. The CDR3 reads CASSLGLAANTGELFF. The CDR3 DNA reads TGCGCCAGCAGCTTGGGACTAGCGGCGAACACCGGGGAGCTGTTTTTT. The full variable domain, with the rest looked up from reference TRBV5-1 and TRBJ2-2, is KAGVTQTPRYLIKTRGQQVTLSCSPISGHRSVSWYQQTPGQGLQFLFEYFSETQRNKGNFPGRFSGRQFSNSRSEMNVSTLELGDSALYLCASSLGLAANTGELFFGEGSRLTVL.

The sample holds a few counts of this clone. The CDR3 bases are TGCAGCGTTAGGGACAGGGATAATCAGCCCCAGCATTTT. Protein sequence: CSVRDRDNQPQHF. V is TRBV29-1 and J is TRBJ1-5; TRBD1 agrees at 9 bases. The trim removed 5 bases at V and 4 bases at J, leaving 3 bases unmatched. CDR1 is SQVTM, CDR2 ANQGSEA, per germline. This CDR3 is 13 amino acids long. Variable domain in full (rest from reference TRBV29-1 and TRBJ1-5): SAVISQKPSRDICQRGTSLTIQCQVDSQVTMMFWYRQQPGQSLTLIATANQGSEATYESGFVIDKFPISRPNLTFSTLTVSNMSPEDSSIYLCSVRDRDNQPQHFGDGTRLSIL.

This clone has a handful of counts. This chain uses TRBV19 with TRBJ2-2; 9 bases are a match to TRBD1. The CDR3 is made up of 14 amino acids. CDR1 and CDR2 from the germline V gene are LNHDA and SQIVND (reference sequence). V lost 6 bases and J lost 7; bases outside the gene matches: 6. The CDR3 sequence is CASRDRGRDGELFF. DNA of the CDR3: TGTGCCAGTAGGGACAGGGGAAGGGACGGGGAGCTGTTTTTT. Full variable domain (missing parts from reference TRBV19 and TRBJ2-2): DGGITQSPKYLFRKEGQNVTLSCEQNLNHDAMYWYRQDPGQGLRLIYYSQIVNDFQKGDIAEGYSVSREKKESFPLTVTSAQKNPTAFYLCASRDRGRDGELFFGEGSRLTVL.

V is TRBV6-5 and J is TRBJ1-6; tentatively, D is TRBD1 (6 bases). The CDR3 spans 14 residues. V was cut by 1 base and J by 8 bases, with 9 bases left in between. Germline lookup yields CDR1 MNHEY and CDR2 SVGAGI. The CDR3 DNA reads as TGTGCCAGCAGTTACTGGGGGGGCGATTCACCCCTCCACTTT. This translates into CASSYWGGDSPLHF.

A few counts support this clone. V usage is TRBV5-1 and J usage is TRBJ2-7; no reliable D call. CDR1 is SGHRS, CDR2 YFSETQ, per germline. The CDR3 has 11 residues. The ends were cut back, 5 bases at V and 6 bases at J, with 9 bases in the middle. CDR3 nucleotide sequence: TGCGCCAGCAGTTCTGGGTCCGAGCAGTACTTC. This encodes CASSSGSEQYF.

For the CDR3, the DNA is TGTGCCAGCAGCGTAGGGGTCGAGCGGCAAGAGACCCAGTACTTC. Amino acid sequence: CASSVGVERQETQYF. The genes are TRBV9 and TRBJ2-5; D is perhaps TRBD2 (5 bases). The V and J ends lost 0 bases and 2 bases respectively, with 11 bases between them. The CDR3 length is 15 residues. CDR1 is SGDLS and CDR2 is YYNGEE in the germline V gene.

This clone was seen more than once but under ten times. The genes are TRBV19 and TRBJ1-4; possible D gene TRBD1, 6 bases. Looked up from germline, CDR1 is LNHDA and CDR2 is SQIVND (reference sequence). Trimming removed 4 bases at V and 8 bases at J, with 23 bases between. CDR3 length: 17 residues. The chain's CDR3 is CASSSDRLGGSDEKLFF. CDR3 in DNA: TGTGCCAGTAGTAGCGACAGGCTTGGTGGATCGGACGAAAAACTGTTTTTT.

The rearrangement uses TRBV6-5 and TRBJ1-1; D might be TRBD1 (6 bases). V lost 2 bases and J lost 4, with 17 bases in between. The germline V gene has CDR1 MNHEY and CDR2 SVGAGI. The CDR3 consists of 16 residues. The CDR3 here is CASSYRGAGGRTEAFF. CDR3 in DNA: TGTGCCAGCAGTTACCGTGGGGCGGGGGGGCGCACTGAAGCTTTCTTT.

Concerning this clone itself: The sample has other DNA sequences that encode this CDR3 too. The CDR3 region is CASTDRLNYGYTF. The CDR3 region has the DNA TGCGCCAGCACTGACAGACTCAACTATGGCTACACCTTC. The J gene is TRBJ1-2, the V gene TRBV5-1; a possible D gene is TRBD1 (5 bases). Trimming took off 6 bases at V and 2 bases at J, with 11 bases between the two ends. The CDR3 is 13 amino acids. Germline V lookup: CDR1 SGHRS, CDR2 YFSETQ.

The sample holds a few counts of this clone. The V and J genes are TRBV10-3 and TRBJ2-1; no reliable D call. Germline CDR1 reads ENHRY; CDR2 reads SYGVKD. This CDR3 spans 13 amino acids. V lost 6 bases and J lost 6, with 12 bases in between. The CDR3 DNA follows: TGTGCCATCAGAAAGTTGGGCCTCAATGAGCAGTTCTTC. This gives the protein CAIRKLGLNEQFF.

This clone was observed at least ten times. J is TRBJ1-5 and V is TRBV30, with D tentatively TRBD1 (5 bases). V was clipped by 1 base and J by 2 bases, with 15 bases between them. The CDR3 has 16 residues. Germline V CDR1 and CDR2: GTSNPN, SVGIG (reference sequence). CDR3 nucleotides: TGTGCCTGGAGTGCCGGGGCAGGCTTAGGCAATCAGCCCCAGCATTTT. As protein: CAWSAGAGLGNQPQHF.

The rearrangement links TRBV7-2 to TRBJ2-5, with TRBD2 matching 8 bases. Germline loops: CDR1 SGHTA, CDR2 FQGNSA. Trimming cost V 1 base and J 6 bases; bases outside gene matches: 7. The CDR3 is 15 residues long. CDR3 region: CASSLDAGGVKTQYF. As DNA, the CDR3 is TGTGCCAGCAGCTTAGATGCGGGGGGCGTAAAGACCCAGTACTTC.

The chain employs TRBV29-1 and TRBJ1-5; TRBD1 matches 8 bases. V lost 4 bases, J lost 3 bases, and 2 bases stayed unmatched. The germline CDR1 and CDR2 sequences are SQVTM and ANQGSEA. The CDR3 loop spans 13 amino acids. CDR3 amino acids: CSVAGGVNQPQHF. For the CDR3, the DNA is TGCAGCGTTGCAGGGGGCGTCAATCAGCCCCAGCATTTT.

This chain links TRBV6-1 with TRBJ2-7; D unresolved. This CDR3 is built from 14 residues. In germline, CDR1 is MNHNS, CDR2 SASEGT. V was pared by 2 bases and J by 11 bases, with 19 bases between. The CDR3 spells CASSESGGLGVKYF. The DNA of the CDR3 is TGTGCCAGCAGTGAATCAGGCGGCTTAGGAGTTAAGTACTTC.

V is TRBV19 and J is TRBJ2-5; D perhaps matches TRBD1 (6 bases). From germline, CDR1 is LNHDA and CDR2 SQIVND (reference sequence). The CDR3 loop spans 15 amino acids. V was cut by 6 bases and J by 5 bases, with 19 bases left in between. As DNA, the CDR3 is TGTGCCAGTAGCCCCTCAGACAGGCTTGAGGAGACCCAGTACTTC. As protein: CASSPSDRLEETQYF.

CDR3 DNA: TGTGCCAGCAGTTTATCGAAATTGGGGACAGGGGTTGGGCAGCCCCAGCATTTT. As protein: CASSLSKLGTGVGQPQHF. The chain is built from TRBV27 and TRBJ1-5, with 10 bases identical to TRBD1. V lost 0 bases and J lost 7; bases outside the gene matches: 12. This CDR3 has 18 amino acids. The V gene's germline CDR1 is MNHEY and CDR2 SMNVEV (reference sequence).

The rearrangement uses TRBV10-3 and TRBJ1-2; D is ambiguous. Germline assignment: CDR1 ENHRY and CDR2 SYGVKD. The CDR3 is 15 residues long. Trimming took off 1 base at V and 8 bases at J, with 17 bases between the two ends. CDR3 bases: TGTGCCATCAGTGAGTTTTCGGGCCAGGAGTTGGGCTACACCTTC. Translated, it gives CAISEFSGQELGYTF.

The chain recombines TRBV6-4 with TRBJ1-6; 8 bases line up with TRBD1. Germline V gene lookup returns CDR1 MRHNA and CDR2 SNTAGT. After removal of 4 bases from V and 7 bases from J, the junction contained 3 bases not matched to a gene. The CDR3 is made up of 14 amino acids. The CDR3 coding sequence is TGTGCCAGCAGTGTGGGACAGGAAAATTCACCCCTCCACTTT. Translating gives CASSVGQENSPLHF.

The chain combines TRBV6-6 with TRBJ2-7, with 8 bases fitting TRBD2. Germline loops: CDR1 MNHNY, CDR2 SVGAGI (reference sequence). CDR3 size: 14 residues. Trimming removed 10 bases from V and 2 bases from J; junction bases left unmatched: 10. This CDR3 is CATGSTSGTYEQYF. CDR3 nucleotides: TGTGCCACCGGGTCCACTAGCGGCACCTACGAGCAGTACTTC.

This clone turned up a few times. V is TRBV18 and J is TRBJ2-1, with 7 bases identical to TRBD2. V shed 4 bases and J 6 bases; nucleotides not matched to a gene: 15. The length of the CDR3 is 17 residues. From germline, CDR1 is KGHSH and CDR2 LQKENI. The CDR3 loop reads CASSLQLRSGIGNEQFF. The CDR3 DNA is TGTGCCAGCTCACTACAACTCCGGAGCGGGATAGGCAATGAGCAGTTCTTC.